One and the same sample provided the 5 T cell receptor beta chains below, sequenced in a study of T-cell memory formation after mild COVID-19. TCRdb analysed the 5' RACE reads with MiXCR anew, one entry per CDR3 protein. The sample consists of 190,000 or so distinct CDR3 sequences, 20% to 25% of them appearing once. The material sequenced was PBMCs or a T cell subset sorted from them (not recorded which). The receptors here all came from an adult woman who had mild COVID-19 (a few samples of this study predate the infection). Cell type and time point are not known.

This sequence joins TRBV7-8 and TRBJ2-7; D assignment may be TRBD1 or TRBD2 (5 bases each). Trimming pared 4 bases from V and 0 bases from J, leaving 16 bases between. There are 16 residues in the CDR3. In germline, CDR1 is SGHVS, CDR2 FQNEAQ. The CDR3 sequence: CASSSPLGASSYEQYF. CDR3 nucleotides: TGTGCCAGCAGCTCCCCCCTCGGGGCCAGCTCCTACGAGCAGTACTTC.

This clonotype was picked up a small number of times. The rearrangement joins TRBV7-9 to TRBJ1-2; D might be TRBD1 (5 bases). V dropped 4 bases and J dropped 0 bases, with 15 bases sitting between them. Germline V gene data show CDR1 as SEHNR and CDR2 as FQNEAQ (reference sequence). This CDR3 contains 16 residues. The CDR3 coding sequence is TGTGCCAGCAGCTCAAGTCAGGGACTCTCTAACTATGGCTACACCTTC. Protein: CASSSSQGLSNYGYTF.

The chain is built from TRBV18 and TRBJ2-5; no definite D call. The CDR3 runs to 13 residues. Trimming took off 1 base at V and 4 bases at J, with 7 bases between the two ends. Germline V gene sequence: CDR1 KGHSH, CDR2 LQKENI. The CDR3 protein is CASSPLYAETQYF. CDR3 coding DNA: TGTGCCAGCTCACCACTATACGCAGAGACCCAGTACTTC.

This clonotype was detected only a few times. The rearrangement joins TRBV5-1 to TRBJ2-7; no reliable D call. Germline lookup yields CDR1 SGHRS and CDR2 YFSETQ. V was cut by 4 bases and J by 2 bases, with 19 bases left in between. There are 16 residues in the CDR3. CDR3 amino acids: CASSPSPGTVTYEQYF. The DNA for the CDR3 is TGCGCCAGCAGCCCATCTCCCGGAACAGTGACCTACGAGCAGTACTTC.

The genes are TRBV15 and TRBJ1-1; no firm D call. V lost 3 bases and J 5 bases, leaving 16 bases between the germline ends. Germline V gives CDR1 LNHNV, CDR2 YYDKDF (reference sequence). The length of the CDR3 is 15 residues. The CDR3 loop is CATSSEVMGGTEAFF. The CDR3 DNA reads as TGTGCCACCAGCAGCGAGGTGATGGGTGGGACTGAAGCTTTCTTT.